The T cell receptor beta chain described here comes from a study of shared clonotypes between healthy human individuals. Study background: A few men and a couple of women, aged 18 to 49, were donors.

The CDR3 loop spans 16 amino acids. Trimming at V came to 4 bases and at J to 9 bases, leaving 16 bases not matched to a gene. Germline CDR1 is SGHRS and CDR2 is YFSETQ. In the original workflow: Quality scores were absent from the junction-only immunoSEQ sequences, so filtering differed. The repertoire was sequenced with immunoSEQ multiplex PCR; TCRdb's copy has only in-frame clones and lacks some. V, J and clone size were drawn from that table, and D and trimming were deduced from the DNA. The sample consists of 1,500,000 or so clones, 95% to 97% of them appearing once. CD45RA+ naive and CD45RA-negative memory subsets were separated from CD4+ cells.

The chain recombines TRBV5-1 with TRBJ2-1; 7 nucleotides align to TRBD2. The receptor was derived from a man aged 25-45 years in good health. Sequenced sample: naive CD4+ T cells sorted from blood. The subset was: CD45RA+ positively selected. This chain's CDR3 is CASSPDYREAGTEQFF. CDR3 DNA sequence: TGCGCCAGCAGCCCGGACTACCGGGAGGCTGGCACTGAGCAGTTCTTC.